The 8 T cell receptor beta chains presented below share a single source sample, sequenced in a study of blood T cells in healthy people across ages. The use of a sample-barcoded 5' primer and a J-beta primer mix characterized a second PCR of roughly 7 to 12 cycles. Each CDR3 protein is one row after TCRdb ran MiXCR on the 5' RACE reads. Of about 800,000 distinct CDR3 sequences in the sample, over 45% are singletons; the top ten hold 22%. Sequenced: blood. These receptors came from a man in his thirties or forties in good health.

The gene calls are TRBV13 and TRBJ1-1; D unresolved. Trimming shortened V by 6 bases and J by 1 base, and 15 bases separated the two germline ends. CDR3 length: 15 residues. CDR1 and CDR2 (germline): PRHDT, FYEKMQ (reference sequence). DNA for the CDR3: TGTGCCAGCAGTCTGAACAGCTATACGAACACTGAAGCTTTCTTT. Its protein product is CASSLNSYTNTEAFF.

This clonotype was detected once. The V call is TRBV20-1, the J call TRBJ1-1, with unresolved D. The V end was cut by 6 bases, the J end by 5 bases, with 13 bases between. Germline CDR1 and CDR2: DFQATT and SNEGSKA (reference sequence). The CDR3 extends over 12 amino acids. The CDR3, as DNA: TGCAGTGCAACCCAGTCCAGTACTGAAGCTTTCTTT. This gives the protein CSATQSSTEAFF.

The chain combines TRBV7-9 with TRBJ2-5, with 7 bases matching TRBD1. The J call could be wrong; TRBJ2-7 is a better fit for the DNA end. The CDR3 is 15 amino acids. Germline CDR1 is SEHNR and CDR2 is FQNEAQ (reference sequence). CDR3 amino acids: CASSSSQGEIDEQYF. The CDR3 DNA reads as TGTGCCAGCAGCTCCTCGCAGGGGGAAATCGACGAGCAGTACTTC.

V gene TRBV20-1 combines with J gene TRBJ2-1, with no clear D. Looked up from germline, CDR1 is DFQATT and CDR2 is SNEGSKA (reference sequence). V lost 3 bases and J 0 bases, leaving 6 bases between the germline ends. This CDR3 comprises 13 residues. The CDR3 loop reads CSASATSYNEQFF. Written as DNA, the CDR3 is TGCAGTGCTAGTGCTACCTCCTACAATGAGCAGTTCTTC.

This clonotype was seen a few times. V usage is TRBV25-1 and J usage is TRBJ2-1, with 7 bases aligning to TRBD2. Trimming took 6 bases from V and 5 from J; bases not matched to a gene: 13. The germline CDR1 and CDR2 sequences are MGHDK and SYGVNS. The CDR3 loop spans 16 amino acids. The CDR3 nucleotides read TGTGCCAGCAGCTATGGTGGGGCTAGCGGCAACAATGAGCAGTTCTTC. Amino acids: CASSYGGASGNNEQFF.

The chain carries TRBV29-1 and TRBJ2-5, with 8 bases that match TRBD1. CDR1 and CDR2 (germline): SQVTM, ANQGSEA. The CDR3 is 11 amino acids. CDR3 DNA: TGCGGCGGGACAGGTCAAGAGACCCAGTACTTC. Translated, it gives CGGTGQETQYF.

This clonotype was recorded a few times. This chain links TRBV20-1 with TRBJ2-1, with 9 positions matching TRBD2. This CDR3 is 16 amino acids long. CDR1 DFQATT and CDR2 SNEGSKA come from the germline V gene (reference sequence). J was trimmed by 2 bases and V by 5 bases; bases with no gene match: 10. CDR3 DNA: TGCAGTGCTCTCCCTAGCGGGACCACCACCTACAATGAGCAGTTCTTC. Encoded protein: CSALPSGTTTYNEQFF.

The rearrangement links TRBV4-3 to TRBJ2-6, with D uncertain. V lost 4 bases, J lost 4 bases, and 11 bases lay in between. Per germline, CDR1 LGHNA and CDR2 YSLEER. This CDR3 has 15 amino acids. In DNA form, the CDR3 reads TGCGCCAGCAGCCCCCAAGAATCCGGGGCCAACGTCCTGACTTTC. Protein sequence: CASSPQESGANVLTF.